This T cell receptor beta chain was captured in a study of Ad26.COV2.S vaccination and SARS-CoV-2 variants. Background on the study: Each vaccinee took Ad26.COV2.S intramuscularly, once or twice 56 days apart. Study-wide results and limits: Measures of TCR breadth and depth may have fallen short of total T cell responses. Substantial response breadth was reportedly seen for spike-specific CD8+ and CD4+ T cells after vaccination.

The V gene's germline CDR1 is SNHLY and CDR2 FYNNEI. The CDR3 consists of 13 residues. Trimming took 8 bases from V and 3 from J; bases not matched to a gene: 3. Generated by immunoSEQ multiplex PCR, the TCRdb table keeps only in-frame clones and is missing some. The sample has over 400,000 clones, about 90% seen once. The treatment: about 20 received Ad26.COV2.S at low or high dose, single or two shots; 5 received placebo; per-sample allocation not given. Samples came from day 63 after the first vaccine or placebo injection. Boston supplied an adult donor aged 18-55 years. The table lists this clone with a count of one. Its antigen is not known.

Sequencing was performed on peripheral blood, taken in a trial of Ad26.COV2.S vaccine versus placebo. This sequence originates from a person between 18 and 65 years old who received the Ad26.COV2.S COVID-19 vaccine or a placebo. J is TRBJ2-1 and V is TRBV2, with TRBD2 matching 8 bases. The CDR3 DNA follows: TGTGCCAGCGTCGGGGGGGACTACAATGAGCAGTTCTTC. Residues: CASVGGDYNEQFF.